The 5 T cell receptor beta chains listed next were all sequenced from one sample in a study of cytomegalovirus exposure and HLA in healthy donors. Use of 60 Vbeta and 13 Jbeta primers characterized the PCR. Clones were read by immunoSEQ multiplex PCR, and TCRdb kept only the in-frame ones, dropping some. The sample totals tens of thousands of clones. Sequencing used PBMCs. These receptors all stem from a female donor in good health and CMV-seropositive.

This rearrangement joins TRBV29-1 to TRBJ2-5; TRBD2 matches 12 bases. Per germline, CDR1 SQVTM and CDR2 ANQGSEA. V lost 7 bases and J lost 4; bases outside the gene matches: 13. This CDR3 is built from 16 residues. As DNA, the CDR3 is TGCAGCGGTGGAGGTCCTAGCGGGAGGGCCCGAGAGACCCAGTACTTC. Translating it yields CSGGGPSGRARETQYF. Looking up the rest from reference TRBV29-1 and TRBJ2-5 gives the full variable domain: SAVISQKPSRDICQRGTSLTIQCQVDSQVTMMFWYRQQPGQSLTLIATANQGSEATYESGFVIDKFPISRPNLTFSTLTVSNMSPEDSSIYLCSGGGPSGRARETQYFGPGTRLLVL.

The V and J genes are TRBV19 and TRBJ2-7; TRBD2 matches at 10 bases. Trimming took 7 bases from V and 1 from J; bases not matched to a gene: 7. The CDR3 is made up of 15 amino acids. Germline V gene data show CDR1 as LNHDA and CDR2 as SQIVND (reference sequence). In DNA form, the CDR3 reads TGTGCCAGTACTCCTCGGACTAGCGGATCCTACGAGCAGTACTTC. The encoded protein is CASTPRTSGSYEQYF.

The rearrangement uses TRBV25-1 and TRBJ2-1; TRBD2 aligns across 13 bases. This CDR3 has 14 amino acids. Losses at the gene ends were 6 bases for V and 7 bases for J; bases not matched to a gene: 3. Germline loops: CDR1 MGHDK, CDR2 SYGVNS. The CDR3 sequence is CASSPGLAGNEQFF. The CDR3 DNA follows: TGTGCCAGCAGCCCGGGACTAGCGGGGAATGAGCAGTTCTTC. The whole variable domain, remainder taken from reference TRBV25-1 and TRBJ2-1, is EADIYQTPRYLVIGTGKKITLECSQTMGHDKMYWYQQDPGMELHLIHYSYGVNSTEKGDLSSESTVSRIRTEHFPLTLESARPSHTSQYLCASSPGLAGNEQFFGPGTRLTVL.

The chain employs TRBV5-6 and TRBJ1-4; 7 bases line up with TRBD1. This CDR3 has 15 residues. Unmatched junction bases numbered 8, after V lost 5 bases and J lost 4 bases. Germline values: CDR1 SGHDT, CDR2 YYEEEE. The CDR3 here is CASSTVQGNNEKLFF. The DNA for the CDR3 is TGTGCCAGCAGTACTGTACAGGGGAATAATGAAAAACTGTTTTTT.

Note on this clone: Distinct nucleotide sequences in the sample also encode this CDR3. This chain connects TRBV6-5 to TRBJ1-2; D remains unclear. Germline CDR1 is MNHEY and CDR2 is SVGAGI. This CDR3 has 14 residues. Trimming stripped 0 bases from V and 4 bases from J, with 9 bases between. CDR3 loop: CASSYSRTGYGYTF. CDR3 coding DNA: TGTGCCAGCAGTTACTCACGAACTGGCTATGGCTACACCTTC.